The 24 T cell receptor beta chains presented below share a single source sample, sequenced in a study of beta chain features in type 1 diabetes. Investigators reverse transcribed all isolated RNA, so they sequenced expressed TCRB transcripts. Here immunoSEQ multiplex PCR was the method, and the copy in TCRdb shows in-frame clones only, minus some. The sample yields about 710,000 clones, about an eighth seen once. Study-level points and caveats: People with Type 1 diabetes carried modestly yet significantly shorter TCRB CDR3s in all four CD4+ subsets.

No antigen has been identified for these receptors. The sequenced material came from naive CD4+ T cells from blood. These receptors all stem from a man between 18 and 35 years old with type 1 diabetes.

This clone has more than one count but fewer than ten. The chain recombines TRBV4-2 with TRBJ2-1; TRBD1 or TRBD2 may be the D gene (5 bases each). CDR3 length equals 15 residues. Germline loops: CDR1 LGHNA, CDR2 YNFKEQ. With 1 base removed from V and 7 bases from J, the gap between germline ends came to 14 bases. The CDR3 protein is CASSQGGTGDNEQFF. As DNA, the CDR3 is TGTGCCAGCAGCCAAGGGGGGACCGGGGATAATGAGCAGTTCTTC.

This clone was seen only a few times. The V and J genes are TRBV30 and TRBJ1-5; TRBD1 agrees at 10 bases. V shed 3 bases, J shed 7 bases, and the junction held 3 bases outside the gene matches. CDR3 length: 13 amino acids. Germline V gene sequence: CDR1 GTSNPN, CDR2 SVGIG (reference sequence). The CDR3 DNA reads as TGTGCCTGGAGCGGGACAGGGGCCCAGCCCCAGCATTTT. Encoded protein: CAWSGTGAQPQHF.

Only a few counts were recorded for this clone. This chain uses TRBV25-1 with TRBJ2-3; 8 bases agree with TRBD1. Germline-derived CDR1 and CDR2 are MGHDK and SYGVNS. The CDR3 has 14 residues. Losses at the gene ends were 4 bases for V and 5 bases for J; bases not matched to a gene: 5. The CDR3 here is CASSVAGGGDTQYF. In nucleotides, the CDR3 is TGTGCCAGCAGTGTTGCAGGGGGCGGAGATACGCAGTATTTT. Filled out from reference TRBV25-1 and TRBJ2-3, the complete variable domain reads EADIYQTPRYLVIGTGKKITLECSQTMGHDKMYWYQQDPGMELHLIHYSYGVNSTEKGDLSSESTVSRIRTEHFPLTLESARPSHTSQYLCASSVAGGGDTQYFGPGTRLTVL.

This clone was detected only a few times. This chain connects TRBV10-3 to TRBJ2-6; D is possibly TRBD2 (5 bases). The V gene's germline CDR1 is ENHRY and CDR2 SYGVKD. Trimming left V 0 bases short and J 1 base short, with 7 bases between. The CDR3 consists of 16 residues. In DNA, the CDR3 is TGTGCCATCAGTGAGTCATCGGGGTCTGGGGCCAACGTCCTGACTTTC. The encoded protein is CAISESSGSGANVLTF.

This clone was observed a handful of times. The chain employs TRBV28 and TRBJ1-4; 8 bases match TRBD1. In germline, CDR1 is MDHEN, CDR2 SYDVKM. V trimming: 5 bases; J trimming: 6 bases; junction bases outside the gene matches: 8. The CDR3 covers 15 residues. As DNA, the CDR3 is TGTGCCAGCAGTCTCGACAGGGGATGGGATGAAAAACTGTTTTTT. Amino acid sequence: CASSLDRGWDEKLFF.

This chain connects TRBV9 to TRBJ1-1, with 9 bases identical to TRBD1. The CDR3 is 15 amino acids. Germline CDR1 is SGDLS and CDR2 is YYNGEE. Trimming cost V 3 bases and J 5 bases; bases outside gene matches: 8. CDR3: CASSEKGQGWTEAFF. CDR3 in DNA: TGTGCCAGCAGCGAGAAGGGACAGGGCTGGACTGAAGCTTTCTTT.

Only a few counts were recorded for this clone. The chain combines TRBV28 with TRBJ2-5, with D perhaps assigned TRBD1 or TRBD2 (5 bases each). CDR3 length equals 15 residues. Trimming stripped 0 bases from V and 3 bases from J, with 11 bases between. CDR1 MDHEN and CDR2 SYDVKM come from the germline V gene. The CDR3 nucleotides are TGTGCCAGCAGTTTATGGGGGACCAGAGAAGAGACCCAGTACTTC. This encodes CASSLWGTREETQYF.

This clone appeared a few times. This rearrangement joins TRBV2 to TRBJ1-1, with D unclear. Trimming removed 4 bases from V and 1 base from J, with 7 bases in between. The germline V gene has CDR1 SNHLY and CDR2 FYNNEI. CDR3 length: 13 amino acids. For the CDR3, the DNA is TGTGCCAGCAGTGTGGCAGAGAACACTGAAGCTTTCTTT. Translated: CASSVAENTEAFF.

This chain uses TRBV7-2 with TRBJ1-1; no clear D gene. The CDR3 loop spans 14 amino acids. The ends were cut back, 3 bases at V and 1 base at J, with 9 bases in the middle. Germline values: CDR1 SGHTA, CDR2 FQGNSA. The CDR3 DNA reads TGTGCCAGCAGCTTCGGGCGGAGGAACACTGAAGCTTTCTTT. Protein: CASSFGRRNTEAFF.

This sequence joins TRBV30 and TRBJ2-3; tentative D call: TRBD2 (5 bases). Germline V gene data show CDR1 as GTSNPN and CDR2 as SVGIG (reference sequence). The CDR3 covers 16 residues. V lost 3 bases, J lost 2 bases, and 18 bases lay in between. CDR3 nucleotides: TGTGCCTGGAGGTCATACGCCAGCGGAGTCACAGATACGCAGTATTTT. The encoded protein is CAWRSYASGVTDTQYF. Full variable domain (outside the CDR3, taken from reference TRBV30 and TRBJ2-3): SQTIHQWPATLVQPVGSPLSLECTVEGTSNPNLYWYRQAAGRGLQLLFYSVGIGQISSEVPQNLSASRPQDRQFILSSKKLLLSDSGFYLCAWRSYASGVTDTQYFGPGTRLTVL.

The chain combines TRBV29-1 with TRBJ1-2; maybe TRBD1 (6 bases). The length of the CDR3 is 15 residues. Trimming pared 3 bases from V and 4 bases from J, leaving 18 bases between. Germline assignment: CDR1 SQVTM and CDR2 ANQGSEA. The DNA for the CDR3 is TGCAGCGTTGATAAACGTCGACAGGCGACCTATGGCTACACCTTC. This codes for CSVDKRRQATYGYTF.

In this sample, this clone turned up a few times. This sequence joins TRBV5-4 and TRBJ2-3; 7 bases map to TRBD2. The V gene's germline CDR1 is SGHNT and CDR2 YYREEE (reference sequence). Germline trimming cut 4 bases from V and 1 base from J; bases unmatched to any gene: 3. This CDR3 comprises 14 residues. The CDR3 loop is CASSPAGGTDTQYF. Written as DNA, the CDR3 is TGTGCCAGCAGCCCGGCGGGGGGCACAGATACGCAGTATTTT.

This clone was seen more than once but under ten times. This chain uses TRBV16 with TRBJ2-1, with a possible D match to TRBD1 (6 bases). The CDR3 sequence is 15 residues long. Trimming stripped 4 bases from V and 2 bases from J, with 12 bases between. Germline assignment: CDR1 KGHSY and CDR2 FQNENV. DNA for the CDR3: TGTGCCAGCAGCCTTGACCAGGGGCCCTACAATGAGCAGTTCTTC. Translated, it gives CASSLDQGPYNEQFF.

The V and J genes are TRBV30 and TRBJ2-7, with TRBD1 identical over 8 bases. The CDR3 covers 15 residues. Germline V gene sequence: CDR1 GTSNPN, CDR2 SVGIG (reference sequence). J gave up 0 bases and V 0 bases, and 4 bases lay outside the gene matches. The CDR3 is CAWSVRQGFSYEQYF. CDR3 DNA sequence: TGTGCCTGGAGTGTACGACAGGGGTTCTCCTACGAGCAGTACTTC.

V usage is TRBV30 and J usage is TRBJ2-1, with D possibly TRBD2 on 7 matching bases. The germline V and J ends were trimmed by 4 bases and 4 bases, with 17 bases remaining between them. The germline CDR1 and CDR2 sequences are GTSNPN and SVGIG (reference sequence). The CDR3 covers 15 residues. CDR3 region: CAWKGGGERYNEQFF. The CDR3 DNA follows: TGTGCCTGGAAGGGGGGAGGGGAGAGGTACAATGAGCAGTTCTTC. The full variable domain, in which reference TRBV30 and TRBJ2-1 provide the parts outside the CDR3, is SQTIHQWPATLVQPVGSPLSLECTVEGTSNPNLYWYRQAAGRGLQLLFYSVGIGQISSEVPQNLSASRPQDRQFILSSKKLLLSDSGFYLCAWKGGGERYNEQFFGPGTRLTVL.

In DNA form, the CDR3 reads TGTGCCAGCAGCGTAGCGACTAGCGGTCAAGAGACCCAGTACTTC. Translation gives CASSVATSGQETQYF. The chain uses TRBV9 and TRBJ2-5, with 9 positions matching TRBD2. Trimming cost V 0 bases and J 2 bases; bases outside gene matches: 2. Looked up from germline, CDR1 is SGDLS and CDR2 is YYNGEE. The CDR3 consists of 15 residues.

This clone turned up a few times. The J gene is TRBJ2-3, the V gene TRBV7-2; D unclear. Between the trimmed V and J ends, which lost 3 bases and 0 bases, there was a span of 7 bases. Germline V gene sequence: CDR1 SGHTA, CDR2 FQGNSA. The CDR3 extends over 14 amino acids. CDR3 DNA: TGTGCCAGCAGCTTTAAGACCAGCACAGATACGCAGTATTTT. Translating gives CASSFKTSTDTQYF. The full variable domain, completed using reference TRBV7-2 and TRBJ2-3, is GAGVSQSPSNKVTEKGKDVELRCDPISGHTALYWYRQSLGQGLEFLIYFQGNSAPDKSGLPSDRFSAERTGGSVSTLTIQRTQQEDSAVYLCASSFKTSTDTQYFGPGTRLTVL.

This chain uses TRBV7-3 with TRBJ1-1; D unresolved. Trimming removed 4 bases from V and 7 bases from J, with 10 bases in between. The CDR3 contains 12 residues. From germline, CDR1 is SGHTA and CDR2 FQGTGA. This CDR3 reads CASSSRVGEAFF. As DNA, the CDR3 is TGTGCCAGCAGCTCAAGGGTAGGTGAAGCTTTCTTT.

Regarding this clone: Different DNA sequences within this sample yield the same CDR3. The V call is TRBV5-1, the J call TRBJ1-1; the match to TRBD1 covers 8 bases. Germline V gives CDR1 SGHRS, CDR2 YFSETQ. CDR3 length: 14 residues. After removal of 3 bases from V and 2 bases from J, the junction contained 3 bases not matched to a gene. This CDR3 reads CASSSTGGNTEAFF. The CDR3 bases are TGCGCCAGCAGCTCCACAGGGGGAAACACTGAAGCTTTCTTT.

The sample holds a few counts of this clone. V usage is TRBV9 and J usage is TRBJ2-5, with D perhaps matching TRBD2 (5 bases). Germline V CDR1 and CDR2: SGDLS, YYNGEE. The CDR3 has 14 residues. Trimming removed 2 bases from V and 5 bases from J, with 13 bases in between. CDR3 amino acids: CASSVLSGEETQYF. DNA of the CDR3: TGTGCCAGCAGCGTTTTAAGCGGTGAGGAGACCCAGTACTTC.

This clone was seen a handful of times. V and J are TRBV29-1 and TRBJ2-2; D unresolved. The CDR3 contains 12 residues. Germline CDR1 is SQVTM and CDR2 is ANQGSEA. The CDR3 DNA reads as TGCACCGCTCGCGGGAACACCGGGGAGCTGTTTTTT. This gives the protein CTARGNTGELFF.

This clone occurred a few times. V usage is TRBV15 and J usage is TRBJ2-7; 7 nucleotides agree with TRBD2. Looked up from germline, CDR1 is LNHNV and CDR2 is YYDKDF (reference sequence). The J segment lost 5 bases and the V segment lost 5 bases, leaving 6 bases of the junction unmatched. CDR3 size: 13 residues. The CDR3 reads CATSRRGGDEQYF. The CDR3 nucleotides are TGTGCCACCAGCCGGAGGGGAGGGGACGAGCAGTACTTC. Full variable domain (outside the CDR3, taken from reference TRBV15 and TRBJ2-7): DAMVIQNPRYQVTQFGKPVTLSCSQTLNHNVMYWYQQKSSQAPKLLFHYYDKDFNNEADTPDNFQSRRPNTSFCFLDIRSPGLGDTAMYLCATSRRGGDEQYFGPGTRLTVT.

CDR3 coding DNA: TGTGCCTGGAGTGTACGGGCAGGTAGTGAAAAACTGTTTTTT. Translated: CAWSVRAGSEKLFF. This chain uses TRBV30 with TRBJ1-4; D is uncertain. Trimming stripped 0 bases from V and 7 bases from J, with 12 bases between. Germline loops: CDR1 GTSNPN, CDR2 SVGIG (reference sequence). The CDR3 sequence is 14 residues long.

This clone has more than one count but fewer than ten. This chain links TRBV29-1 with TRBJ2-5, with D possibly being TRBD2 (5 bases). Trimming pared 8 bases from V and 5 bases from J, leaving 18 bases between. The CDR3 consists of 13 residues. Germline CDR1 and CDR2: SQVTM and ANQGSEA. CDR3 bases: TGCAGCTCGATGGAGGTGATAGGGGAGACCCAGTACTTC. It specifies CSSMEVIGETQYF.